This TCR beta chain was sequenced for a study of technical replicates of blood from a few donors. Data came from immunoSEQ multiplex PCR; TCRdb stores just in-frame clones and leaves some out. The sample includes 55,000 to 80,000 clones, 89% of them seen just once. Germline CDR1 is SEHNR and CDR2 is FQNEAQ (reference sequence). There are 18 residues in the CDR3. The ends were cut back, 5 bases at V and 0 bases at J, with 22 bases in the middle. Specimen: PBMCs. J is TRBJ1-2 and V is TRBV7-9, with D hard to call. The origin of this receptor is a human donor in good health. Some clones in this sample may be carry-over from other donors' samples. CDR3 in amino acids: CASSPIPAAEGPNYGYTF. The CDR3 DNA reads as TGTGCCAGCAGCCCCATCCCGGCGGCTGAGGGCCCTAACTATGGCTACACCTTC.